This paragraph reports one T cell receptor (beta chain). Its target is unknown. Germline V gene sequence: CDR1 SGHNT, CDR2 YYREEE (reference sequence). V dropped 0 bases and J dropped 5; count of bases not matched to a gene: 14. The CDR3 contains 19 residues. While the first cohort had fewer than 850 subjects, the donors belonged to the separate validation cohort of over a hundred subjects. The data are from a study of cytomegalovirus exposure and HLA in healthy donors. Study-wide results and limits: Cytomegalovirus association was listed for 150 or so TCR beta chains. High sensitivity and specificity were reportedly achieved when the classifier diagnosed cytomegalovirus status.

TCRdb keeps only in-frame clones here, not all; method: immunoSEQ multiplex PCR. Altogether fewer than 350,000 clones are present, approximately 87% being singletons, with the ten largest covering over 0.7%. This TCR was recovered from a woman aged 18 to 35 in good health and CMV-seronegative. Sequenced material: PBMCs. The chain employs TRBV5-4 and TRBJ1-2; 12 nucleotides align to TRBD1. The DNA for the CDR3 is TGTGCCAGCAGCTTGGACTTAAATACCGGGACAGGGGGCAGGTATGGCTACACCTTC. Protein sequence: CASSLDLNTGTGGRYGYTF.